The T cell receptor (beta chain) described here comes from a study of cytomegalovirus exposure and HLA in healthy donors. CDR1 is SNHLY and CDR2 is FYNNEI in the germline V gene. The length of the CDR3 is 14 residues. V lost 0 bases to trimming and J lost 5 bases, with 9 bases between them. Comment on this clone: What it recognizes is unknown.

Study observations and caveats: 16,951 TCR beta sequences were associated with HLA alleles at 0.05 false discovery rate in a later analysis.

PCR employed 60 Vbeta and 13 Jbeta primers. The assay was immunoSEQ multiplex PCR, and TCRdb's table has in-frame clones only and misses some. The table shows about 94,000 clones, with around two thirds occurring only once. The sequenced sample consisted of PBMCs. The TCR was taken from a man younger than 45 in good health and CMV-seronegative. This sequence joins TRBV2 and TRBJ2-3; D is unresolved. The DNA of the CDR3 is TGTGCCAGCAGTGAAGCGCTCCCTAGAGATACGCAGTATTTT. This sequence encodes CASSEALPRDTQYF. The full variable domain, completed using reference TRBV2 and TRBJ2-3, is EPEVTQTPSHQVTQMGQEVILRCVPISNHLYFYWYRQILGQKVEFLVSFYNNEISEKSEIFDDQFSVERPDGSNFTLKIRSTKLEDSAMYFCASSEALPRDTQYFGPGTRLTVL.